This entry lists 7 T cell receptor beta chains sequenced from one sample in a study of blood T cell repertoires in COVID-19. Only in-frame clones appear in the TCRdb table, and some are missing; sequencing was by immunoSEQ multiplex PCR. Among 90,000 or so clones listed, approximately 86% were seen once. Sequenced input: peripheral blood. These receptors were collected from a man at least 80 years old with active or convalescent COVID-19.

This clone was counted only a few times. The V gene is TRBV6-1, the J gene TRBJ2-2; the match to TRBD2 covers 8 bases. Looked up from germline, CDR1 is MNHNS and CDR2 is SASEGT. The CDR3 contains 18 residues. With 4 bases clipped from V and 1 base from J, the junction kept 11 bases outside the gene matches. Written as DNA, the CDR3 is TGTGCCAGCAGTGGTACCTTACTAGCGGCCTTGAACACCGGGGAGCTGTTTTTT. Its translation is CASSGTLLAALNTGELFF.

The V gene is TRBV7-3, the J gene TRBJ2-2, with 9 nucleotides matching TRBD1. The CDR3 has 15 amino acids. The germline CDR1 and CDR2 sequences are SGHTA and FQGTGA. Trimming cost V 8 bases and J 6 bases; bases outside gene matches: 10. The CDR3, as DNA: TGTGCCAGCGCCGCCGGGACAGGGTCTTCCGGGGAGCTGTTTTTT. Residues: CASAAGTGSSGELFF.

The chain uses TRBV5-4 and TRBJ2-5; 7 nucleotides match TRBD2. CDR1 SGHNT and CDR2 YYREEE come from the germline V gene (reference sequence). The CDR3 is 15 amino acids. With 6 bases clipped from V and 1 base from J, the junction kept 9 bases outside the gene matches. The CDR3 loop is CASNSGGGSQETQYF. CDR3 coding DNA: TGTGCCAGCAACTCGGGGGGAGGCTCCCAAGAGACCCAGTACTTC.

This clone was seen only a few times. The chain links TRBV5-5 to TRBJ1-2, with TRBD1 matching over 7 bases. In germline, CDR1 is SGHKS, CDR2 YYEKEE (reference sequence). Losses at the gene ends were 4 bases for V and 8 bases for J; bases not matched to a gene: 11. This CDR3 contains 14 residues. The CDR3 DNA sequence: TGTGCCAGCAGCGAAGGGACAGCGCCTCAGGGCTACACCTTC. Its translation is CASSEGTAPQGYTF. The variable domain in full, with the rest retrieved from reference TRBV5-5 and TRBJ1-2, is DAGVTQSPTHLIKTRGQQVTLRCSPISGHKSVSWYQQVLGQGPQFIFQYYEKEERGRGNFPDRFSARQFPNYSSELNVNALLLGDSALYLCASSEGTAPQGYTFGSGTRLTVV.

This clone was seen only once. This chain joins TRBV6-5 and TRBJ1-2; 12 bases are shared with TRBD1. The CDR3 runs 14 residues. The germline CDR1 and CDR2 sequences are MNHEY and SVGAGI. J was trimmed by 5 bases and V by 6 bases; bases with no gene match: 4. CDR3 loop: CASRGQGAGYGYTF. The DNA for the CDR3 is TGTGCCAGCAGGGGACAGGGGGCTGGTTATGGCTACACCTTC.

This clone was detected once. Written as DNA, the CDR3 is TGTGCCAGCAGTTCTGCCGGGACAGGGGGTGACTATGGCTACACCTTC. It specifies CASSSAGTGGDYGYTF. The chain joins TRBV28 to TRBJ1-2, with 11 positions matching TRBD1. This CDR3 spans 16 amino acids. V shed 4 bases, J shed 3 bases, and the junction held 7 bases outside the gene matches. Germline V gene sequence: CDR1 MDHEN, CDR2 SYDVKM.

CDR3 protein: CASSLRLADTGELFF. For the CDR3, the DNA is TGCGCCAGCAGCCTGAGACTAGCGGACACCGGGGAGCTGTTTTTT. The chain has TRBV5-1 and TRBJ2-2; 9 nucleotides line up with TRBD2. J was trimmed by 3 bases and V by 4 bases; bases with no gene match: 4. CDR3 size: 15 residues. Germline V gene sequence: CDR1 SGHRS, CDR2 YFSETQ.